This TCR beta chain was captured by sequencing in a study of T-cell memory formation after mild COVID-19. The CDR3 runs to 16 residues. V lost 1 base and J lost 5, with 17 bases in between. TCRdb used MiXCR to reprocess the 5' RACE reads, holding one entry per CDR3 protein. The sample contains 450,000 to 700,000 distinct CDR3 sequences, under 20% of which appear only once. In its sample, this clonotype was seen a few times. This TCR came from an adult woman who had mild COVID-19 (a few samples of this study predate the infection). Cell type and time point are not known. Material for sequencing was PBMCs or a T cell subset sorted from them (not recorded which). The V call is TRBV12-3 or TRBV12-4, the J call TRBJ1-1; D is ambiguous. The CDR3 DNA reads TGTGCCAGCAGTTTAGGGAGCGCAGTCGCCCGTACTGAAGCTTTCTTT. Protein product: CASSLGSAVARTEAFF.